This T cell receptor beta chain emerged from a study of T-cell reconstitution after alpha-beta-depleted transplantation in children (TCRdb year 2016). Describing the broader study: Using TCR repertoire profiling, the study quantitatively followed how T-cell immune reconstitution unfolded in children after TCRalphabeta/CD19-depleted allogeneic hematopoietic cell transplantation. Study-level results and caveats: The apparently early alphabetaT-cell count recovery about two months after transplant was reportedly dependent on only several hundred rapidly expanded clones derived from non-depleted graft cells. Hyperexpanded clone frequencies declined over subsequent months; after one year, T-cell counts and TCRbeta diversity were mostly attributed to newly produced T cells. In some patients, the high TCRbeta diversity seen at day 60 was put down to recipient T cells and intrathymic progenitors that had survived conditioning.

The treatment or condition label here, explained by the study, means: allogeneic hematopoietic cell transplantation with graft depleted of TCRalphabeta T cells and CD19 B cells. The children who served as transplant recipients had been given grafts of TCRalphabeta/CD19-depleted allogeneic hematopoietic cells. Libraries were made using PCR. The sequencer was an Illumina HiSeq 2500. TCR libraries were prepared with molecular barcoding, using unique molecular identifiers to normalize TCRbeta repertoire quantification. TCRdb reworked the public reads: Q25 trimming with fastp, MiXCR clone assembly, productive beta chains retained. Rows with a matching CDR3 protein are joined into one entry that keeps the most common DNA and genes. For this sample there are about 1,000,000 distinct CDR3 sequences; roughly 31% appear just once. The leading ten clones occupy more than 25% of the sample. A few counts support this clonotype. Its antigen is unknown. Base qualities were left out, and no much larger clone turns up one base away.

CDR1 is given as SGHRS and CDR2 as YFSETQ, both from the germline V gene. From V the trimming removes 4 bases and from J it removes 4 bases, while the gene matches leave 8 bases of the junction unaccounted for. Taken from cysteine to phenylalanine, the CDR3 has 17 residues. Only CDR3 DNA is held: 51 bases, read in frame from base 1. The chain couples TRBV5-1 to TRBJ2-1, with 13 central nucleotides matching TRBD2. This sample comprised PBMCs, mostly from graft donor cells, obtained 360 days after TCRalphabeta/CD19-depleted stem cell transplant. The clonotype comes from a boy in the first two years of life who had a stem cell transplant for SCID, so the T cells may come from the graft donor. The nucleotide sequence reads TGCGCCAGCAGCAGACTAGCGGGGGGAAGTTATTACAATGAGCAGTTCTTC. This is translated as CASSRLAGGSYYNEQFF.